This TCR beta chain was profiled in a study of read filtering for tumor transcriptome and immune sequencing. Study-wide background: The cohort had some 16 men and under 15 women aged roughly 47 to 80, mean roughly 66 years. RNA-seq yielded only about 75 to 1273 TCR reads, IR-seq about 3.5 to 11 million.

From roughly 0.4 ug of RNA, a library with molecular barcoded alpha/delta and beta/gamma adaptors was made. TCRdb re-derived calls from the reads in MiXCR, one entry per CDR3 protein. The data show about 130,000 distinct CDR3 sequences, with 10% to 15% seen just once and more than 9.5% held by the top ten. Ten or more counts support this clonotype. This clonotype originated in a donor aged 40 or over with multiple myeloma. Source material: a population of CD138-negative cells sorted from bone marrow.

This chain's CDR3 is CSAAPKGGDPDTQYF. The DNA of the CDR3 is TGCAGTGCTGCCCCCAAGGGGGGTGATCCAGATACGCAGTATTTT. The rearrangement links TRBV20-1 to TRBJ2-3; TRBD1 or TRBD2 may be the D gene (6 bases each). Trimming shortened V by 5 bases and J by 4 bases, and 19 bases separated the two germline ends. This CDR3 contains 15 residues. Germline CDR1 is DFQATT and CDR2 is SNEGSKA (reference sequence).